This entry lists 10 T cell receptor beta chains sequenced from one sample in a study of T cells in narcolepsy. Some clones are missing from TCRdb's copy, which holds only in-frame ones; the method was immunoSEQ multiplex PCR. Of 25,000 or so clones listed, 75% to 85% were seen once; the top ten hold 3.4%. The sequencing input was CD45RA- memory CD4+ T cells from PBMCs. The receptors were gathered from a human donor with narcolepsy.

The V gene is TRBV5-6, the J gene TRBJ2-5; the match to TRBD2 covers 8 bases. The junction had 5 bases not matched to a gene; V was cut back by 0 bases and J by 4 bases. The V gene's germline CDR1 is SGHDT and CDR2 YYEEEE. This CDR3 is 15 amino acids long. CDR3 protein: CASSLASGLVETQYF. The CDR3 DNA reads TGTGCCAGCAGCTTGGCCTCGGGACTAGTAGAGACCCAGTACTTC.

The chain combines TRBV9 with TRBJ1-1; TRBD1 matches 8 bases. Germline V CDR1 and CDR2: SGDLS, YYNGEE. The trim removed 0 bases at V and 4 bases at J, leaving 8 bases unmatched. The CDR3 loop spans 16 amino acids. The CDR3 here is CASSVGRTGRGTEAFF. CDR3 bases: TGTGCCAGCAGCGTAGGGCGGACAGGGCGGGGCACTGAAGCTTTCTTT.

The V gene is TRBV23-1, the J gene TRBJ1-1; no definite D call. TRBV23-1 is annotated as an ORF whose role is uncertain. The ends were cut back, 4 bases at V and 1 base at J, with 16 bases in the middle. The CDR3 is 16 amino acids. CDR3 DNA sequence: TGCGCCAGCAGTCCCTCCTGTCGCCGGTCGAACACTGAAGCTTTCTTT. This translates into CASSPSCRRSNTEAFF.

The chain is built from TRBV13 and TRBJ2-7, with D possibly TRBD1 on 6 matching bases. V was cut by 1 base and J by 5 bases, with 9 bases left in between. This CDR3 spans 13 amino acids. Looked up from germline, CDR1 is PRHDT and CDR2 is FYEKMQ (reference sequence). CDR3 DNA sequence: TGTGCCAGCAGCTTAGAACAGGGCCACGAGCAGTACTTC. It yields the protein CASSLEQGHEQYF.

The genes are TRBV5-4 and TRBJ1-1; 8 bases fit TRBD1. This CDR3 is 15 amino acids long. CDR1 and CDR2 (germline): SGHNT, YYREEE (reference sequence). The ends lost 3 bases at V and 4 bases at J; junction bases unmatched: 8. CDR3 nucleotides: TGTGCCAGCAGCTCAGGCGGACAGGGCTTCACTGAAGCTTTCTTT. It yields the protein CASSSGGQGFTEAFF.

This clone was found a few times. V and J are TRBV12-5 and TRBJ2-3; D not resolved. This CDR3 spans 13 amino acids. Trimming stripped 3 bases from V and 4 bases from J, with 8 bases between. Per the germline V gene, CDR1 is LGHNT and CDR2 is FRNRAP. DNA of the CDR3: TGTGCTAGTGGTTTCCTCGGCGCAGATACGCAGTATTTT. Protein sequence: CASGFLGADTQYF.

This sequence joins TRBV6-1 and TRBJ1-2, with 9 bases identical to TRBD1. CDR3 length: 16 amino acids. Germline CDR1 and CDR2: MNHNS and SASEGT. Trimming took 3 bases from V and 1 from J; bases not matched to a gene: 6. CDR3 in DNA: TGTGCCAGCAGTGAGGCCGGGACAGGGAGTAACTATGGCTACACCTTC. The encoded protein is CASSEAGTGSNYGYTF.

The rearrangement uses TRBV19 and TRBJ2-3; 11 bases are shared with TRBD2. The CDR3 is 18 residues long. The germline V gene encodes CDR1 LNHDA and CDR2 SQIVND (reference sequence). V was clipped by 3 bases and J by 7 bases; unmatched bases: 15. The CDR3: CASSILAGGRGRINTQYF. The CDR3 coding sequence is TGTGCCAGTAGTATTCTAGCGGGGGGCCGAGGTAGGATCAATACGCAGTATTTT.

The gene calls are TRBV4-2 and TRBJ1-4, with 8 bases identical to TRBD1. The germline gives CDR1 LGHNA, CDR2 YNFKEQ. This CDR3 spans 15 amino acids. After removal of 4 bases from V and 7 bases from J, the junction contained 8 bases not matched to a gene. Here the CDR3 DNA reads TGTGCCAGCAGCCTTAAGGACGGGACAGGTGAAAAACTGTTTTTT. Amino acids: CASSLKDGTGEKLFF.

The gene calls are TRBV30 and TRBJ2-7, with D unresolved. The V and J ends lost 2 bases and 7 bases respectively, with 9 bases between them. The length of the CDR3 is 11 residues. Germline CDR1 reads GTSNPN; CDR2 reads SVGIG (reference sequence). CDR3 protein: CAWSLAREQYF. The CDR3 DNA reads TGTGCCTGGAGTCTGGCGAGGGAGCAGTACTTC.